A selection of T cell receptor beta chains follows, all from one sample in a study of T cell responses to AZD1222 COVID-19 vaccine. Sequencing was performed with immunoSEQ multiplex PCR; in TCRdb, only in-frame clones are kept and a portion is missing. Seen here are approximately 100,000 clones, about 90% observed once, and the top ten hold roughly 2.8%. The sample was peripheral blood, taken on day 0 of MenACWY control vaccination. All receptors come from an adult in good health. Each CDR3 is given without its conserved first and last residue. Fields, in order: clone size, J gene, V gene, CDR3 protein. The size entry is marked missing in some rows and otherwise reads once, few, many or a size class.

-	TRBJ2-2	TRBV24-1	ATSDLGAGYTGELF
-	TRBJ1-5	TRBV4-3	ASSQDEGIGNQPQH
-	TRBJ1-2	TRBV7-9	ARPQRGALNYGYT
-	TRBJ1-6	TRBV2	ASLNRGRSPLH
-	TRBJ1-1	TRBV19	ASSLRDLNTEAF
once	TRBJ1-2	TRBV29-1	SVEGRLGPGGGGYT
-	TRBJ1-1	TRBV5-6	ASSRGIGTLNTEAF
-	TRBJ1-4	TRBV19	ASSIPGGNEKLF
-	TRBJ2-3	TRBV10-2	ASSEPSGETDTQY
once	TRBJ1-2	TRBV30	AWVTGGRRGYT
-	TRBJ2-1	TRBV5-1	ASSLEASGGAYNEQF
-	TRBJ2-1	TRBV11-3	ASSPGGDEQF